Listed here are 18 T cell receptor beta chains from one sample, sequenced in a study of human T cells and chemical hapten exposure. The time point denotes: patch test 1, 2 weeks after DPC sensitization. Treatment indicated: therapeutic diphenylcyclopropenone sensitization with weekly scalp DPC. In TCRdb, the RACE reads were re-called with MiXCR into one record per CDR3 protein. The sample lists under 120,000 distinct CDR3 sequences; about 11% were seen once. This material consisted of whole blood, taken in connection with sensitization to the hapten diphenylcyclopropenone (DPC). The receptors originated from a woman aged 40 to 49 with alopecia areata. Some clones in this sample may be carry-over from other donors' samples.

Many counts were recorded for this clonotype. The CDR3 region is CASSPQASGSSGANVLTF. In DNA, the CDR3 is TGTGCCAGCAGCCCCCAGGCTAGCGGGAGCTCTGGGGCCAACGTCCTGACTTTC. The chain couples TRBV9 to TRBJ2-6, with 10 bases that match TRBD2. CDR3 length: 18 amino acids. Trimming cost V 4 bases and J 0 bases; bases outside gene matches: 7. CDR1 and CDR2 from the germline V gene are SGDLS and YYNGEE.

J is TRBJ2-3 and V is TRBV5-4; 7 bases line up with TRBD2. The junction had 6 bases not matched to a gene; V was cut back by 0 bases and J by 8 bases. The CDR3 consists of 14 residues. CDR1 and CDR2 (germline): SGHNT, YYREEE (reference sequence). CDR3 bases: TGTGCCAGCAGCTTGGGGCGTGGCGGGGGTACGCAGTATTTT. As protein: CASSLGRGGGTQYF. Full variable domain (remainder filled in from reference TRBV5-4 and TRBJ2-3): ETGVTQSPTHLIKTRGQQVTLRCSSQSGHNTVSWYQQALGQGPQFIFQYYREEENGRGNFPPRFSGLQFPNYSSELNVNALELDDSALYLCASSLGRGGGTQYFGPGTRLTVL.

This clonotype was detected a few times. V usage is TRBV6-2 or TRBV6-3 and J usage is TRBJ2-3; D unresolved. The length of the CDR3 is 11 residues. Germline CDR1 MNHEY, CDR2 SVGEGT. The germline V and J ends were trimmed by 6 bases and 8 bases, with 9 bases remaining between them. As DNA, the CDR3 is TGTGCCAGCAGGACTTTCGGTACGCAGTATTTT. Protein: CASRTFGTQYF.

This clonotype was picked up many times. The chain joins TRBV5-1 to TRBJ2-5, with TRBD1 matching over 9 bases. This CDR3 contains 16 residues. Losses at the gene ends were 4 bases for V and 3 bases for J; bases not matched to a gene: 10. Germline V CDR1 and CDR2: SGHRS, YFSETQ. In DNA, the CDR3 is TGCGCCAGCAGCCCAGGGGGTACAGGGGGCGAAGAGACCCAGTACTTC. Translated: CASSPGGTGGEETQYF.

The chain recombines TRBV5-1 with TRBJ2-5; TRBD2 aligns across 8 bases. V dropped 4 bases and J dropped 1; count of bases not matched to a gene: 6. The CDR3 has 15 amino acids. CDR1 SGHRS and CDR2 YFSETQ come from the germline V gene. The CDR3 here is CASSPRLAPQETQYF. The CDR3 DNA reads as TGCGCCAGCAGCCCGAGACTAGCGCCCCAAGAGACCCAGTACTTC.

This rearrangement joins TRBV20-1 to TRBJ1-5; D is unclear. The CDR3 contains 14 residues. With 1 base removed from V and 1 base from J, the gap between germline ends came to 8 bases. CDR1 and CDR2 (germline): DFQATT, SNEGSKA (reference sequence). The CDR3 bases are TGCAGTGCTAGAGGTGGGTCCAGCAATCAGCCCCAGCATTTT. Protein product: CSARGGSSNQPQHF.

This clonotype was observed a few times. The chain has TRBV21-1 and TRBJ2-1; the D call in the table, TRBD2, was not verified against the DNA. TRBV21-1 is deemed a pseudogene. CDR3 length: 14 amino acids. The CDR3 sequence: CASRNGTSINEQFF. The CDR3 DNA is TGTGCCAGCAGAAACGGGACTAGCATTAATGAGCAGTTCTTC.

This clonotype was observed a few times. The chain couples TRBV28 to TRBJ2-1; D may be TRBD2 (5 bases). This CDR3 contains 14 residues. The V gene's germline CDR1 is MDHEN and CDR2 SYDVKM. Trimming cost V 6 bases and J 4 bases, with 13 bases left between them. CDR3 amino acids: CASSRTELYNEQFF. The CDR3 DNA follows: TGTGCCAGCAGCCGGACTGAACTTTACAATGAGCAGTTCTTC. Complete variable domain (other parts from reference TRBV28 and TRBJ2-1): DVKVTQSSRYLVKRTGEKVFLECVQDMDHENMFWYRQDPGLGLRLIYFSYDVKMKEKGDIPEGYSVSREKKERFSLILESASTNQTSMYLCASSRTELYNEQFFGPGTRLTVL.

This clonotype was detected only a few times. CDR3 protein: CSVSTYRSSNQPQHF. In nucleotides, the CDR3 is TGCAGTGTTAGTACATACCGGAGTAGCAATCAGCCCCAGCATTTT. The rearrangement uses TRBV20-1 and TRBJ1-5; D remains ambiguous. The V gene's germline CDR1 is DFQATT and CDR2 SNEGSKA (reference sequence). Trimming cost V 7 bases and J 0 bases, with 16 bases left between them. CDR3 length: 15 residues.

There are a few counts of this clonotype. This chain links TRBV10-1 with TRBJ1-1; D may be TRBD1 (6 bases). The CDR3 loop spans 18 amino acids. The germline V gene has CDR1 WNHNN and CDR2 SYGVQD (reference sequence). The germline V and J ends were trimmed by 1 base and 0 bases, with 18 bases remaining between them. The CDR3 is CASSEFGSLDRMNTEAFF. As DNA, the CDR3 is TGCGCCAGCAGTGAGTTTGGGTCCCTTGACAGGATGAACACTGAAGCTTTCTTT.

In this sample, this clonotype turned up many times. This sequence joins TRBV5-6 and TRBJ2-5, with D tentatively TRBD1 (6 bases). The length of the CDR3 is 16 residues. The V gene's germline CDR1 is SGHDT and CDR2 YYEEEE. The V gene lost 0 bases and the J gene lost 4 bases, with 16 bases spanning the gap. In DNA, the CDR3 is TGTGCCAGCAGCTTGGATCTTCAGGGGCGGACAGAGACCCAGTACTTC. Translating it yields CASSLDLQGRTETQYF.

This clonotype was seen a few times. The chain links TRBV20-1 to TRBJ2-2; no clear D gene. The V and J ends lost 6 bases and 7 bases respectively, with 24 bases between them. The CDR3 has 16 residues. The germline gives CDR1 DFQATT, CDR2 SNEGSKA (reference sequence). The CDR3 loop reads CSAKRPGLGRGGELFF. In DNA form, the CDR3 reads TGCAGTGCAAAACGACCGGGCCTAGGTCGCGGCGGGGAGCTGTTTTTT.

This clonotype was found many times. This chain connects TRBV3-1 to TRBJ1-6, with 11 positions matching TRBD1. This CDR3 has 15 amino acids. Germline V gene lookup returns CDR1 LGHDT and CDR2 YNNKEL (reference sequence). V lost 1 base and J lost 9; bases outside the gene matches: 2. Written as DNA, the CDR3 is TGTGCCAGCAGCCAAGTTGGGACAGGGGGTTCACCCCTCCACTTT. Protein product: CASSQVGTGGSPLHF.

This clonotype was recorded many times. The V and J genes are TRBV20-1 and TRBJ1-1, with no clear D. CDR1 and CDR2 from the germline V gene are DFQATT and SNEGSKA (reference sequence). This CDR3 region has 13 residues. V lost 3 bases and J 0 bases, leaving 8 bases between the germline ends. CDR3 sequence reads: CSASWELNTEAFF. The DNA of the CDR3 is TGCAGTGCTAGTTGGGAATTGAACACTGAAGCTTTCTTT.

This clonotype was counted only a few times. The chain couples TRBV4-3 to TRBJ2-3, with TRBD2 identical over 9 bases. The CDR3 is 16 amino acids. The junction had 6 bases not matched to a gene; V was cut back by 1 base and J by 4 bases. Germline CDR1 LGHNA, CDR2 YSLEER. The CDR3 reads CASSQGGAGGPDTQYF. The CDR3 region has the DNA TGCGCCAGCAGCCAAGGGGGAGCGGGAGGCCCAGATACGCAGTATTTT.

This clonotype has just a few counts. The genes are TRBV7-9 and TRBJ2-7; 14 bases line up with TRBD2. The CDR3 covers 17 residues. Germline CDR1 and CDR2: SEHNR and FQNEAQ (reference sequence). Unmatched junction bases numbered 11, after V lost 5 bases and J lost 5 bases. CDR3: CASSLPGLAGASNEQYF. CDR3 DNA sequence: TGTGCCAGCAGCCTACCGGGACTAGCGGGAGCATCCAACGAGCAGTACTTC.

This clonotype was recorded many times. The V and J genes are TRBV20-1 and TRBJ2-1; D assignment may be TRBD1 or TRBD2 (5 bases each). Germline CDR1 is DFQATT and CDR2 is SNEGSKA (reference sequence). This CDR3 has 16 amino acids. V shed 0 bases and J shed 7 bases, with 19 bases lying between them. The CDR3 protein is CSARDPGRGELNEQFF. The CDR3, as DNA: TGCAGTGCTAGAGATCCGGGTCGGGGCGAGCTAAATGAGCAGTTCTTC.

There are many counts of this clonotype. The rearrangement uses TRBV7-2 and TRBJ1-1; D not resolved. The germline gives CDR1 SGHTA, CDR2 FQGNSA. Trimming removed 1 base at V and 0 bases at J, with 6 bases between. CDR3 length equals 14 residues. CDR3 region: CASSLGSVNTEAFF. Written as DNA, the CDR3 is TGTGCCAGCAGCTTAGGATCAGTGAACACTGAAGCTTTCTTT.